In this sample, the clone carrying this TCR beta chain turned up a few times. This specimen belongs to a study of cytomegalovirus exposure and HLA in healthy donors. The CDR3 is 14 amino acids. Germline loops: CDR1 SGHTA, CDR2 FQGNSA. Trimming pared 2 bases from V and 6 bases from J, leaving 13 bases between. Primers: 60 Vbeta forward and 13 Jbeta reverse. Only in-frame clones appear in the TCRdb table, and some are missing; sequencing was by immunoSEQ multiplex PCR. The sample includes some 160,000 clones, roughly 80% of them seen just once. Specimen: PBMCs. The sequence came from a male donor in good health and CMV-seronegative. The chain has TRBV7-2 and TRBJ1-2; possibly TRBD1 for D (5 bases). This chain's CDR3 is CASSLSLTGNGYTF. The CDR3 region has the DNA TGTGCCAGCAGCTTATCTCTAACAGGAAATGGCTACACCTTC.